The rows below give T cell receptor beta chains drawn from one sample of a study of blood T cell repertoires in COVID-19. Using immunoSEQ multiplex PCR, the repertoire was profiled, and TCRdb retains in-frame clones only, with some absent. This table has about 210,000 clones, 75% to 90% appearing once. The sample consisted of peripheral blood. The receptors were gathered from a woman in her thirties or forties with acute or convalescent COVID-19. The CDR3 runs from the conserved cysteine through the conserved F or W. D genes are given only for firm matches. A row's size may be missing; if present it is once, few, many or a size class.

j_call: TRBJ2-5; clone_size: NA; d_call: TRBD1; cdr3_length: 15; v_call: TRBV5-8; cdr3_aa: CASNPGQGGGETQYF; cdr3_nt: TGTGCCAGCAATCCGGGACAGGGAGGCGGGGAGACCCAGTACTTC
j_call: TRBJ1-4; clone_size: NA; d_call: TRBD1; cdr3_length: 16; v_call: TRBV10-3; cdr3_aa: CAISAGQGSSNEKLFF; cdr3_nt: TGTGCCATCAGTGCTGGACAGGGCTCCAGTAATGAAAAACTGTTTTTT
j_call: TRBJ1-1; clone_size: NA; d_call: NA; cdr3_length: 13; v_call: TRBV9; cdr3_aa: CASSKLVNTEAFF; cdr3_nt: TGTGCCAGCAGCAAGCTAGTGAACACTGAAGCTTTCTTT
j_call: TRBJ2-1; clone_size: NA; d_call: TRBD2; cdr3_length: 16; v_call: TRBV3-1/TRBV3-2; cdr3_aa: CASSLTGTSPYNEQFF; cdr3_nt: TGTGCCAGCAGCCTGACCGGGACTAGCCCCTACAATGAGCAGTTCTTC
j_call: TRBJ1-1; clone_size: NA; d_call: NA; cdr3_length: 14; v_call: TRBV11-2; cdr3_aa: CASSPDSYPPEAFF; cdr3_nt: TGTGCCAGCAGCCCCGACAGCTACCCACCTGAAGCTTTCTTT
j_call: TRBJ2-1; clone_size: NA; d_call: NA; cdr3_length: 15; v_call: TRBV11-1; cdr3_aa: CASSPESYSYNEQFF; cdr3_nt: TGTGCCAGCAGCCCTGAATCCTACTCCTACAATGAGCAGTTCTTC
j_call: TRBJ1-2; clone_size: NA; d_call: NA; cdr3_length: 15; v_call: TRBV3-1/TRBV3-2; cdr3_aa: CASSHPQGLNYGYTF; cdr3_nt: TGTGCCAGCAGCCATCCCCAGGGGTTGAACTATGGCTACACCTTC
j_call: TRBJ2-3; clone_size: NA; d_call: TRBD1; cdr3_length: 15; v_call: TRBV4-1; cdr3_aa: CASSQDGTGGDTQYF; cdr3_nt: TGCGCCAGCAGCCAAGACGGGACAGGGGGAGATACGCAGTATTTT
j_call: TRBJ1-1; clone_size: once; d_call: NA; cdr3_length: 13; v_call: TRBV18; cdr3_aa: CASSPTVNTEAFF; cdr3_nt: TGTGCCAGCTCACCTACAGTGAACACTGAAGCTTTCTTT
j_call: TRBJ2-3; clone_size: NA; d_call: NA; cdr3_length: 14; v_call: TRBV18; cdr3_aa: CASSPVDSTDTQYF; cdr3_nt: TGTGCCAGCTCACCAGTGGACTCCACAGATACGCAGTATTTT
j_call: TRBJ1-6; clone_size: once; d_call: TRBD1; cdr3_length: 13; v_call: TRBV30; cdr3_aa: CAWDRGLDSPLHF; cdr3_nt: TGTGCCTGGGACAGGGGCTTGGATTCACCCCTCCACTTT
j_call: TRBJ2-1; clone_size: once; d_call: TRBD1; cdr3_length: 15; v_call: TRBV5-4; cdr3_aa: CASRRTGGRGNEQFF; cdr3_nt: TGTGCCAGCAGACGGACAGGGGGCAGAGGGAATGAGCAGTTCTTC
j_call: TRBJ2-1; clone_size: NA; d_call: TRBD2; cdr3_length: 16; v_call: TRBV6-2/TRBV6-3; cdr3_aa: CASSYGTSGNYNEQFF; cdr3_nt: TGTGCCAGCAGTTACGGGACTAGCGGAAACTACAATGAGCAGTTCTTC
j_call: TRBJ1-4; clone_size: NA; d_call: NA; cdr3_length: 13; v_call: TRBV18; cdr3_aa: CASSPGLNEKLFF; cdr3_nt: TGTGCCAGCTCACCAGGGCTTAATGAAAAACTGTTTTTT
j_call: TRBJ2-1; clone_size: NA; d_call: NA; cdr3_length: 17; v_call: TRBV21-1; cdr3_aa: CASSIPGLAGVYNEQFF; cdr3_nt: TGTGCCAGCAGCATACCGGGACTAGCGGGGGTGTACAATGAGCAGTTCTTC
j_call: TRBJ2-5; clone_size: once; d_call: NA; cdr3_length: 15; v_call: TRBV7-3; cdr3_aa: CASSAKGPGQETQYF; cdr3_nt: TGTGCCAGCAGCGCCAAAGGCCCGGGTCAAGAGACCCAGTACTTC
j_call: TRBJ1-3; clone_size: NA; d_call: NA; cdr3_length: 16; v_call: TRBV5-1; cdr3_aa: CASSLTSSVSGNTIYF; cdr3_nt: TGCGCCAGCAGCTTGACGTCCTCGGTCTCTGGAAACACCATATATTTT
j_call: TRBJ1-6; clone_size: NA; d_call: NA; cdr3_length: 19; v_call: TRBV19; cdr3_aa: CASSKPGQDDPGYNSPLHF; cdr3_nt: TGTGCCAGCTCAAAACCGGGACAAGACGATCCCGGGTATAATTCACCCCTCCACTTT
j_call: TRBJ2-1; clone_size: NA; d_call: NA; cdr3_length: 13; v_call: TRBV19; cdr3_aa: CASKNTVYNEQFF; cdr3_nt: TGTGCCAGTAAGAATACAGTCTACAATGAGCAGTTCTTC
j_call: TRBJ1-6; clone_size: NA; d_call: NA; cdr3_length: 14; v_call: TRBV6-1; cdr3_aa: CASSETGNNSPLHF; cdr3_nt: TGTGCCAGCAGTGAAACGGGGAATAATTCACCCCTCCACTTT
j_call: TRBJ1-6; clone_size: NA; d_call: NA; cdr3_length: 16; v_call: TRBV28; cdr3_aa: CASSFIGHKSVSPLHF; cdr3_nt: TGTGCCAGCAGTTTTATAGGACACAAGTCGGTCTCACCCCTCCACTTT
j_call: TRBJ1-1; clone_size: few; d_call: TRBD1; cdr3_length: 13; v_call: TRBV29-1; cdr3_aa: CSSRTGGLLEAFF; cdr3_nt: TGCAGCTCCAGGACAGGGGGCCTTTTGGAAGCTTTCTTT
j_call: TRBJ1-2; clone_size: NA; d_call: TRBD1; cdr3_length: 15; v_call: TRBV9; cdr3_aa: CASSGQGDPNYGYTF; cdr3_nt: TGTGCCAGCAGCGGACAGGGTGATCCGAACTATGGCTACACCTTC
j_call: TRBJ1-2; clone_size: few; d_call: TRBD1; cdr3_length: 16; v_call: TRBV9; cdr3_aa: CASSARTGPSNYGYTF; cdr3_nt: TGTGCCAGCAGCGCCCGGACAGGCCCTTCGAACTATGGCTACACCTTC
j_call: TRBJ1-1; clone_size: NA; d_call: TRBD1; cdr3_length: 14; v_call: TRBV6-5; cdr3_aa: CASSFGTGDTEAFF; cdr3_nt: TGTGCCAGCAGTTTTGGGACAGGGGACACTGAAGCTTTCTTT
j_call: TRBJ1-6; clone_size: once; d_call: NA; cdr3_length: 14; v_call: TRBV19; cdr3_aa: CASSIAVLVPPLHF; cdr3_nt: TGTGCCAGTAGTATTGCCGTTCTAGTGCCACCCCTCCACTTT
j_call: TRBJ1-2; clone_size: NA; d_call: TRBD1; cdr3_length: 16; v_call: TRBV7-8; cdr3_aa: CASSLVVGRGEGGYTF; cdr3_nt: TGTGCCAGCAGCTTAGTCGTCGGCAGGGGGGAAGGTGGCTACACCTTC
j_call: TRBJ1-2; clone_size: once; d_call: NA; cdr3_length: 8; v_call: TRBV20-1; cdr3_aa: CSAGYGTF; cdr3_nt: TGCAGTGCTGGTTACGGGACCTTC
j_call: TRBJ2-5; clone_size: NA; d_call: NA; cdr3_length: 13; v_call: TRBV7-8; cdr3_aa: CASTRSPERAQYF; cdr3_nt: TGTGCCAGCACCCGAAGTCCAGAGCGCGCCCAGTACTTC
j_call: TRBJ1-1; clone_size: NA; d_call: NA; cdr3_length: 13; v_call: TRBV4-2; cdr3_aa: CASSPGVSNEAFF; cdr3_nt: TGTGCCAGCAGCCCAGGGGTGAGCAATGAAGCTTTCTTT
j_call: TRBJ2-1; clone_size: NA; d_call: TRBD2; cdr3_length: 15; v_call: TRBV3-1/TRBV3-2; cdr3_aa: CASTRAGGTYNEQFF; cdr3_nt: TGTGCCAGCACCCGGGCGGGGGGAACCTACAATGAGCAGTTCTTC
j_call: TRBJ2-2; clone_size: NA; d_call: TRBD2; cdr3_length: 17; v_call: TRBV7-9; cdr3_aa: CASRRGLAGGNTGELFF; cdr3_nt: TGTGCCAGCAGAAGGGGACTAGCGGGGGGCAACACCGGGGAGCTGTTTTTT
j_call: TRBJ1-1; clone_size: once; d_call: NA; cdr3_length: 12; v_call: TRBV2; cdr3_aa: CASSEGATEAFF; cdr3_nt: TGTGCCAGCAGTGAAGGTGCGACTGAAGCTTTCTTT
j_call: TRBJ1-4; clone_size: NA; d_call: TRBD1; cdr3_length: 15; v_call: TRBV23-1; cdr3_aa: CASSRGTELNEKLFF; cdr3_nt: TGCGCCAGCAGTCGAGGGACAGAGCTCAATGAAAAACTGTTTTTT
j_call: TRBJ2-2; clone_size: NA; d_call: NA; cdr3_length: 16; v_call: TRBV15; cdr3_aa: CATSRGAPANTGELFF; cdr3_nt: TGTGCCACCAGCAGGGGGGCCCCTGCGAACACCGGGGAGCTGTTTTTT
j_call: TRBJ1-1; clone_size: NA; d_call: NA; cdr3_length: 16; v_call: TRBV2; cdr3_aa: CASSAPSRGVNTEAFF; cdr3_nt: TGTGCCAGCAGTGCCCCCTCGCGGGGGGTGAACACTGAAGCTTTCTTT
j_call: TRBJ1-3; clone_size: few; d_call: NA; cdr3_length: 14; v_call: TRBV19; cdr3_aa: CASTPGGSGNTIYF; cdr3_nt: TGTGCCAGTACCCCCGGCGGATCAGGAAACACCATATATTTT
j_call: TRBJ1-1; clone_size: once; d_call: TRBD1; cdr3_length: 16; v_call: TRBV6-6; cdr3_aa: CASSYPDRAKNTEAFF; cdr3_nt: TGTGCCAGCAGTTACCCCGACAGGGCAAAGAACACTGAAGCTTTCTTT
j_call: TRBJ2-2; clone_size: NA; d_call: NA; cdr3_length: 17; v_call: TRBV19; cdr3_aa: CASSILSLSGGTGELFF; cdr3_nt: TGTGCCAGTAGTATTCTTTCCCTGAGTGGCGGCACCGGGGAGCTGTTTTTT
j_call: TRBJ2-2; clone_size: NA; d_call: NA; cdr3_length: 14; v_call: TRBV3-1/TRBV3-2; cdr3_aa: CASSPFTNTGELFF; cdr3_nt: TGTGCCAGCAGCCCTTTTACTAACACCGGGGAGCTGTTTTTT
j_call: TRBJ1-2; clone_size: NA; d_call: TRBD1; cdr3_length: 15; v_call: TRBV6-6; cdr3_aa: CASSPTGVANYGYTF; cdr3_nt: TGTGCCAGCAGTCCTACAGGGGTAGCTAACTATGGCTACACCTTC
j_call: TRBJ1-2; clone_size: NA; d_call: NA; cdr3_length: 15; v_call: TRBV6-6; cdr3_aa: CASSPLGVGVYGYTF; cdr3_nt: TGTGCCAGCAGTCCCCTTGGGGTAGGGGTTTATGGCTACACCTTC
j_call: TRBJ1-2; clone_size: few; d_call: NA; cdr3_length: 14; v_call: TRBV19; cdr3_aa: CASSARGSDYGYTF; cdr3_nt: TGTGCCAGTAGTGCCAGGGGTTCCGACTATGGCTACACCTTC
j_call: TRBJ1-2; clone_size: NA; d_call: NA; cdr3_length: 15; v_call: TRBV6-5; cdr3_aa: CASSYSIQGAIGYTF; cdr3_nt: TGTGCCAGCAGTTACTCGATCCAAGGGGCAATCGGCTACACCTTC
j_call: TRBJ1-1; clone_size: NA; d_call: TRBD1; cdr3_length: 16; v_call: TRBV29-1; cdr3_aa: CSVTGQGNLRVTEAFF; cdr3_nt: TGCAGCGTTACGGGACAGGGTAACCTGAGGGTCACTGAAGCTTTCTTT
j_call: TRBJ2-3; clone_size: NA; d_call: TRBD1; cdr3_length: 15; v_call: TRBV11-3; cdr3_aa: CASSPSGQGADTQYF; cdr3_nt: TGTGCCAGCAGCCCCTCGGGACAGGGGGCAGATACGCAGTATTTT